The rows below give T cell receptor beta chains drawn from one sample of a study of identical twins. A single record per CDR3 protein comes from TCRdb applying MiXCR to the 5' RACE reads. The sample lists 500,000 or so distinct CDR3 sequences, roughly an eighth occurring once. This sample also appeared in a second study, on yellow fever vaccine responses in identical twins.

Input material: CD4+ T cells sorted from blood. The receptors come from a woman under 30 in good health. The CDR3 runs from the conserved cysteine through the conserved F or W. The D gene is left open where the match is weak. Where a row states a size, it is once, few, many or the class of an expanded clone; other rows omit it.

V: TRBV20-1; J: TRBJ2-3; size: -; D: TRBD2; length: 14; DNA: TGCAGTGCTACTAGGCGGGGGAGAACTTCCGCGCAGTATTTT; CDR3: CSATRRGRTSAQYF
V: TRBV7-2; J: TRBJ2-7; size: few; D: -; length: 14; DNA: TGTGCCAGCAGCTTAGTGGCACACATCTACGAGCAGTACTTC; CDR3: CASSLVAHIYEQYF
V: TRBV7-2; J: TRBJ1-5; size: few; D: -; length: 16; DNA: TGTGCCAGCAGCTTTGACCTAGACCTTAGCAATCAGCCCCAGCATTTT; CDR3: CASSFDLDLSNQPQHF
V: TRBV28; J: TRBJ2-1; size: -; D: -; length: 14; DNA: TGTGCCAGCAGTTTCGGCAGGTCAGGGGATGAGCAGTTCTTC; CDR3: CASSFGRSGDEQFF
V: TRBV7-2; J: TRBJ1-1; size: few; D: -; length: 17; DNA: TGTGCCAGCAGCTTAGCGTTTGGGGTAGCAGGGAGGACTGAAGCTTTCTTT; CDR3: CASSLAFGVAGRTEAFF
V: TRBV28; J: TRBJ2-5; size: -; D: -; length: 16; DNA: TGTGCCAGCAGTTTCCGGACCGGGACTCCAAAAGAGACCCAGTACTTC; CDR3: CASSFRTGTPKETQYF
V: TRBV28; J: TRBJ2-7; size: -; D: -; length: 15; DNA: TGTGCCAGCACTAGGGTGGAGGGATACTCCTACGAGCAGTACTTC; CDR3: CASTRVEGYSYEQYF
V: TRBV3-1; J: TRBJ2-1; size: -; D: -; length: 20; DNA: TGTGCCTCCTCCCTTGCGGGGTCCCCGGACTTTATTAGCTCCTACAATGAGCAGTTCTTC; CDR3: CASSLAGSPDFISSYNEQFF
V: TRBV20-1; J: TRBJ1-5; size: few; D: TRBD1; length: 14; DNA: TGCAGTGCTAGGAGGACAGGCAACAATCAGCCCCAGCATTTT; CDR3: CSARRTGNNQPQHF
V: TRBV29-1; J: TRBJ2-5; size: many; D: -; length: 11; DNA: TGCAGTGTAGCGAAACAAGAGACCCAGTACTTC; CDR3: CSVAKQETQYF
V: TRBV7-8; J: TRBJ2-1; size: -; D: -; length: 15; DNA: TGTGCCAGCAGCTACCGACAGACGGCTTACAATGAGCAGTTCTTC; CDR3: CASSYRQTAYNEQFF
V: TRBV24-1; J: TRBJ2-5; size: many; D: -; length: 14; DNA: TGTGCCACCAGTGACGCGACGGGAGCGGAGACCCAGTACTTC; CDR3: CATSDATGAETQYF
V: TRBV27; J: TRBJ2-3; size: -; D: TRBD2; length: 21; DNA: TGTGCCAGCAGTTTATACCCCCCGGTGGCTAGCGGGAGGGGGAGCACAGATACGCAGTATTTT; CDR3: CASSLYPPVASGRGSTDTQYF
V: TRBV6-5; J: TRBJ2-7; size: -; D: TRBD2; length: 14; DNA: TGTGCCAGCAGTTACGGACTAGGAGAGGACGAGCAGTACTTC; CDR3: CASSYGLGEDEQYF
V: TRBV5-1; J: TRBJ1-4; size: -; D: -; length: 14; DNA: TGCGCCAGCAGCTTGGAGGGTAATAATGAAAAACTGTTTTTT; CDR3: CASSLEGNNEKLFF
V: TRBV4-2; J: TRBJ2-3; size: -; D: -; length: 13; DNA: TGTGCCAGCAGCCTAGAGATAACAGATACGCAGTATTTT; CDR3: CASSLEITDTQYF
V: TRBV10-3; J: TRBJ2-1; size: few; D: TRBD2; length: 13; DNA: TGTGCCATCAGGCCTAGCGGGAGCAATGAGCAGTTCTTC; CDR3: CAIRPSGSNEQFF
V: TRBV2; J: TRBJ2-2; size: -; D: TRBD1; length: 15; DNA: TGTGCCAGCGGAGAACGGACAGGGGACACCGGGGAGCTGTTTTTT; CDR3: CASGERTGDTGELFF
V: TRBV6-1; J: TRBJ2-2; size: few; D: -; length: 16; DNA: TGTGCCAGCAGTGAATTTGAGGGGGGGATCTCCGGGGAGCTGTTTTTT; CDR3: CASSEFEGGISGELFF
V: TRBV6-2/TRBV6-3; J: TRBJ2-7; size: -; D: TRBD1; length: 15; DNA: TGTGCCAGCAGTTACTGGACAGGGACGGGATACGAGCAGTACTTC; CDR3: CASSYWTGTGYEQYF
V: TRBV7-9; J: TRBJ2-2; size: few; D: -; length: 14; DNA: TGTGCCAGCAGCCGCGACTCAACACCGGGGGAGCTGTTTTTT; CDR3: CASSRDSTPGELFF
V: TRBV10-3; J: TRBJ2-4; size: -; D: -; length: 15; DNA: TGTGCCATCAGTGAGTCGAGCCAGGCCAAAAACATTCAGTACTTC; CDR3: CAISESSQAKNIQYF
V: TRBV6-2/TRBV6-3; J: TRBJ1-1; size: few; D: -; length: 10; DNA: TGTGCCAGCAGCCTAGACGAAGCTTTCTTT; CDR3: CASSLDEAFF
V: TRBV7-2; J: TRBJ1-6; size: -; D: TRBD1; length: 16; DNA: TGTGCCAGCAGCTTATTTACAGGGGGTCAGAATTCACCCCTCCACTTT; CDR3: CASSLFTGGQNSPLHF
V: TRBV5-1; J: TRBJ1-2; size: many; D: TRBD1; length: 14; DNA: TGCGCCAGCAGCTTGTCCGGGACAGGGACTGGCTACACCTTC; CDR3: CASSLSGTGTGYTF
V: TRBV6-4; J: TRBJ2-7; size: -; D: -; length: 14; DNA: TGTGCCAGCAGTGTAGGGTACGGTCCCTACGAGCAGTACTTC; CDR3: CASSVGYGPYEQYF
V: TRBV3-1; J: TRBJ2-2; size: many; D: -; length: 11; DNA: TGTGCCAGCAGCCATGTGGGGGAGCTGTTTTTT; CDR3: CASSHVGELFF
V: TRBV7-2; J: TRBJ2-3; size: -; D: -; length: 13; DNA: TGTGCCAGCAGCTCCCCGGCCAAAGATACGCAGTATTTT; CDR3: CASSSPAKDTQYF
V: TRBV3-1; J: TRBJ2-2; size: few; D: -; length: 13; DNA: TGTGCCAGCAGCTCCTTCGCAGCCGGGGAGCTGTTTTTT; CDR3: CASSSFAAGELFF
V: TRBV10-3; J: TRBJ2-5; size: -; D: -; length: 15; DNA: TGTGCCATCAGTGGTGGGTTAGGGGGACAAGAGACCCAGTACTTC; CDR3: CAISGGLGGQETQYF
V: TRBV30; J: TRBJ2-1; size: -; D: TRBD1; length: 15; DNA: TGTGCCTGGAGTGAAACAGGGGGCTCCTACAATGAGCAGTTCTTC; CDR3: CAWSETGGSYNEQFF
V: TRBV3-1; J: TRBJ2-5; size: -; D: TRBD2; length: 16; DNA: TGTGCCAGCAGCCAAGGGGTAGCGGGGGGGCAAGAGACCCAGTACTTC; CDR3: CASSQGVAGGQETQYF
V: TRBV20-1; J: TRBJ2-1; size: few; D: TRBD1; length: 15; DNA: TGCAGTGCTAGCCTAGTCATAACAGGGGTCAATGAGCAGTTCTTC; CDR3: CSASLVITGVNEQFF
V: TRBV20-1; J: TRBJ1-3; size: -; D: TRBD1; length: 13; DNA: TGCAGTGCGACACAGGGGCGCGGAAACACCATATATTTT; CDR3: CSATQGRGNTIYF
V: TRBV3-1; J: TRBJ2-7; size: many; D: -; length: 16; DNA: TGTGCCAGCAGCCAAGCGAGGGGTAGGGAAGGGTACGAGCAGTACTTC; CDR3: CASSQARGREGYEQYF
V: TRBV4-1; J: TRBJ2-1; size: few; D: TRBD2; length: 15; DNA: TGCGCCAGCAGCCAAGAAGCGAGGACTAGAAATAAGCAGTTCTTC; CDR3: CASSQEARTRNKQFF
V: TRBV10-3; J: TRBJ2-7; size: -; D: TRBD1; length: 14; DNA: TGTGCCATCAGTGACCGGGACAGTACCTACGAGCAGTACTTC; CDR3: CAISDRDSTYEQYF
V: TRBV7-9; J: TRBJ2-2; size: -; D: -; length: 16; DNA: TGTGCCAGCAGCACATACAGGGAACTGGGCACCGGGGAGCTGTTTTTT; CDR3: CASSTYRELGTGELFF
V: TRBV5-1; J: TRBJ2-6; size: -; D: -; length: 16; DNA: TGCGCCAGCAGCTACGGACTGAGCTCTGGGGCCAACGTCCTGACTTTC; CDR3: CASSYGLSSGANVLTF
V: TRBV5-1; J: TRBJ1-1; size: many; D: -; length: 15; DNA: TGCGCCAGCACCTTTGATGGGGCCCCTTCTGGTGAAGCTTTCTTT; CDR3: CASTFDGAPSGEAFF
V: TRBV5-4; J: TRBJ2-3; size: few; D: -; length: 15; DNA: TGTGCCAGCAGCTTAGGCGGGGCGCGGGCAGATACGCAGTATTTT; CDR3: CASSLGGARADTQYF
V: TRBV15; J: TRBJ1-2; size: -; D: -; length: 14; DNA: TGTGCCACCAGCAGAGATCGCGGGAGCTATGGCTACACCTTC; CDR3: CATSRDRGSYGYTF
V: TRBV11-1; J: TRBJ2-7; size: many; D: TRBD1; length: 12; DNA: TGTGCCAGCAGCGCGGACAGGGACGAGCAGTACTTC; CDR3: CASSADRDEQYF
V: TRBV11-1; J: TRBJ1-1; size: -; D: -; length: 20; DNA: TGTGCCAGCAGCTTAATTCGAGGTGTGCCGCTCGATCCTATGAACACTGAAGCTTTCTTT; CDR3: CASSLIRGVPLDPMNTEAFF
V: TRBV7-2; J: TRBJ1-6; size: -; D: TRBD1; length: 14; DNA: TGTGCCAGCAGGTTAAGGACAGGCGGTCCCTCCCTCCACTTT; CDR3: CASRLRTGGPSLHF
V: TRBV7-2; J: TRBJ2-5; size: -; D: -; length: 13; DNA: TGTGCCAGCAGCTCGCTGATCCTCCTTCCCCAGTACTTC; CDR3: CASSSLILLPQYF
V: TRBV3-1; J: TRBJ2-6; size: few; D: TRBD1; length: 15; DNA: TGTGCCAGCAGCGAACAGGGGGCTGGGGCCAACGTCCTGACTTTC; CDR3: CASSEQGAGANVLTF